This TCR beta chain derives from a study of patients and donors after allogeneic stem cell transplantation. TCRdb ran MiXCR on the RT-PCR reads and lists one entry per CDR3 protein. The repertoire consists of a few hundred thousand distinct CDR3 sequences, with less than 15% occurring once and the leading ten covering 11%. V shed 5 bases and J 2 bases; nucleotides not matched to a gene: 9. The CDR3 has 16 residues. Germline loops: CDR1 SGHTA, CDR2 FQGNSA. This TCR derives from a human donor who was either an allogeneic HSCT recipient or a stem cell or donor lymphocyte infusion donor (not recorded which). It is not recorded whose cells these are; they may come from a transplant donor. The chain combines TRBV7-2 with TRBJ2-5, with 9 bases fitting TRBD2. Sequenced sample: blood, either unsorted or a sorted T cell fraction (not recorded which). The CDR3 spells CASSTQATSGQETQYF. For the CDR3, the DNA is TGTGCCAGCAGCACCCAAGCGACTAGCGGACAAGAGACCCAGTACTTC.